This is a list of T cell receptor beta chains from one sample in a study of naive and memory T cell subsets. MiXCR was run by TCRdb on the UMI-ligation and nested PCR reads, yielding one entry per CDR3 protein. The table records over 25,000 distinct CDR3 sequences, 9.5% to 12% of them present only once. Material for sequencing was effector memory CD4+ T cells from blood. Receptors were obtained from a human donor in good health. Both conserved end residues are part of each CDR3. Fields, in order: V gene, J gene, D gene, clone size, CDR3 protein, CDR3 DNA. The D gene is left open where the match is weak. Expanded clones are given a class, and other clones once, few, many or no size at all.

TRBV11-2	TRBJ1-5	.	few	CASSLTQYNEAQHF	TGTGCCAGCAGCTTAACACAATATAATGAGGCCCAGCATTTT
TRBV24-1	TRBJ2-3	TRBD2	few	CATSDYSGGRTDTQYF	TGTGCCACCAGTGATTACAGCGGGGGCCGCACAGATACGCAGTATTTT
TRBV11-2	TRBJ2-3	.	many	CASSLSLTGRGTDTQYF	TGTGCCAGCAGCTTAAGTCTTACAGGACGGGGCACAGATACGCAGTATTTT
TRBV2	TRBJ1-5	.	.	CASRAEATPQHF	TGTGCCAGCAGGGCCGAGGCGACGCCCCAGCATTTT
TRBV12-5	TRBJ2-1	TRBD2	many	CASALTSGINWNEQFF	TGTGCTAGTGCCCTGACTAGCGGGATTAATTGGAATGAGCAGTTCTTC
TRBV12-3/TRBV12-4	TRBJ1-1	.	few	CASRRTAVNTEAFF	TGTGCCAGCAGACGGACGGCCGTGAACACTGAAGCTTTCTTT
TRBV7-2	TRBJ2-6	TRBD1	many	CASTPGTGNSGANVLTF	TGTGCCAGCACTCCCGGGACAGGGAACTCTGGGGCCAACGTCCTGACTTTC
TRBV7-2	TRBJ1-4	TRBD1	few	CASSPQGGRGEKLFF	TGTGCCAGCAGCCCACAAGGGGGCAGGGGTGAAAAACTGTTTTTT
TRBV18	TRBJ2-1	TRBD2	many	CASSLRTSEYNEQFF	TGTGCCAGCTCACTAAGGACTAGCGAGTACAATGAGCAGTTCTTC
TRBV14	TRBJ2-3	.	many	CASSRQLTDTQYF	TGTGCCAGCAGCAGACAGCTCACAGATACGCAGTATTTT
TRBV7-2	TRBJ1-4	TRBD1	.	CASSPDRDPREKLFF	TGTGCCAGCAGCCCAGACAGGGATCCGAGAGAAAAACTGTTTTTT
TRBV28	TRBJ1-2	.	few	CASTPHGAPTNYGYTF	TGTGCCAGCACTCCCCACGGGGCCCCTACTAACTATGGCTACACCTTC
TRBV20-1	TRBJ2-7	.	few	CSASWGPYEQYF	TGCAGTGCTAGTTGGGGACCCTACGAGCAGTACTTC
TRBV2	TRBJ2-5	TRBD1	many	CASSTGAETQYF	TGTGCCAGCAGTACAGGGGCGGAGACCCAGTACTTC
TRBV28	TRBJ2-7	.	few	CASSSPGRATYEQYF	TGTGCCAGCAGTTCCCCCGGCCGCGCTACCTACGAGCAGTACTTC
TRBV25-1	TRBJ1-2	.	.	CASSDSIGGRGAANYGYTF	TGTGCCAGCAGTGATTCTATAGGGGGAAGGGGGGCTGCTAACTATGGCTACACCTTC
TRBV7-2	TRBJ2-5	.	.	CASTITGGSKETQYF	TGTGCCAGCACCATTACCGGGGGAAGCAAAGAGACCCAGTACTTC
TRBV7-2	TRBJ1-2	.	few	CASSLTSDRSYGYTF	TGTGCCAGCAGCCTAACATCCGACAGGAGCTATGGCTACACCTTC
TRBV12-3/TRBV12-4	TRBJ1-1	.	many	CASSFGAENTEAFF	TGTGCCAGCAGTTTTGGGGCAGAGAACACTGAAGCTTTCTTT
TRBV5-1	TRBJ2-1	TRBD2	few	CASSLSAGAYNEQFF	TGCGCCAGCAGCTTGTCAGCGGGGGCCTACAATGAGCAGTTCTTC
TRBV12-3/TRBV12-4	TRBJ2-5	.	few	CASSRFQETQYF	TGTGCCAGCAGTCGATTTCAGGAGACCCAGTACTTC
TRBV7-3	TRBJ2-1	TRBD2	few	CASSLTNGGGEQFF	TGTGCCAGCAGCTTAACAAACGGCGGGGGAGAGCAGTTCTTC
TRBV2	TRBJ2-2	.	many	CASSGGHTNTGELFF	TGTGCCAGCAGTGGGGGACACACGAACACCGGGGAGCTGTTTTTT
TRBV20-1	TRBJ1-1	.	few	CSARDFRSGSLDTEAFF	TGCAGTGCTAGAGATTTCAGGTCGGGCTCATTGGACACTGAAGCTTTCTTT
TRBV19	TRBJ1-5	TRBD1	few	CASRPSGTGHQPQHF	TGTGCCAGTAGACCCTCCGGGACAGGCCATCAGCCCCAGCATTTT
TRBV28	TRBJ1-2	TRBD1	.	CASSADRGTDGYTF	TGTGCCAGCAGTGCGGACAGGGGGACGGATGGCTACACCTTC
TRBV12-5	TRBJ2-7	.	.	CASAPGLAPNEQYF	TGTGCTAGTGCCCCGGGACTGGCCCCCAACGAGCAGTACTTC
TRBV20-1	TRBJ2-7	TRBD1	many	CSALRDSLAYEQYF	TGCAGTGCTCTAAGGGACAGCCTGGCCTACGAGCAGTACTTC